This TCR beta chain stems from a study of human T cells and chemical hapten exposure. For the study at large: Weekly diphenylcyclopropenone doses were given to patients' scalps across the roughly 25-week study. Each patch test put 0.01% DPC on the upper back, and results were read at 6 days. Study conclusions and caveats: Each of the donors had alopecia, so their immune responses may not resemble those of healthy people.

CDR3 length equals 15 residues. The trim removed 6 bases at V and 4 bases at J, leaving 8 bases unmatched. Individual cDNA molecules (in the library) carried attached unique molecular identifiers. TCRdb fed the RACE reads into MiXCR, producing one record per CDR3 protein. Of more than 85,000 distinct CDR3 sequences listed, around 7.9% were seen once; the top ten hold around 2.6%. The table lists this clonotype with a few counts. What it binds is not known. Regarding time point: pre-sensitization, week 0. Treatment defined: therapeutic diphenylcyclopropenone sensitization with weekly scalp DPC. This chain connects TRBV12-3 or TRBV12-4 to TRBJ2-2, with 7 bases lining up with TRBD1. This TCR was sampled from a man aged 35 to 55 with alopecia areata. Some clones in this sample may be carry-over from other donors' samples. Sequenced here: whole blood, sampled in connection with sensitization to the hapten diphenylcyclopropenone (DPC). The CDR3: CASRRQGPSTGELFF. CDR3 DNA sequence: TGTGCCAGCAGAAGACAGGGTCCTTCCACCGGGGAGCTGTTTTTT.